Each of the 15 T cell receptor beta chains below was sequenced from the same sample in a study of T cell changes during pregnancy in multiple sclerosis. Sequenced by immunoSEQ multiplex PCR; TCRdb stores in-frame clones only, minus some. The sample holds roughly 100,000 clones, about nine tenths seen once. Sequencing used peripheral blood, obtained in the second trimester of pregnancy. The source of these receptors is a female donor with multiple sclerosis, enrolled in a pregnancy study.

V and J are TRBV7-2 and TRBJ1-2; 9 nucleotides line up with TRBD1. Trimming at V came to 5 bases and at J to 6 bases, leaving 4 bases not matched to a gene. CDR3 length: 13 amino acids. From germline, CDR1 is SGHTA and CDR2 FQGNSA. DNA for the CDR3: TGTGCCAGCAGCCCCGGGACAGGGAATGGCTACACCTTC. Translating it yields CASSPGTGNGYTF.

The V gene is TRBV2, the J gene TRBJ2-5; weak D call: TRBD1 (6 bases). Per the germline V gene, CDR1 is SNHLY and CDR2 is FYNNEI. The germline V and J ends were trimmed by 4 bases and 2 bases, with 8 bases remaining between them. This CDR3 has 13 residues. The CDR3 DNA reads as TGTGCCAGCAGTGTACAGGGTCAAGAGACCCAGTACTTC. This codes for CASSVQGQETQYF.

The chain couples TRBV29-1 to TRBJ1-3; D is undetermined. Trimming pared 6 bases from V and 0 bases from J, leaving 6 bases between. CDR1 and CDR2 (germline): SQVTM, ANQGSEA. This CDR3 spans 12 amino acids. CDR3 sequence: CSVGSSGNTIYF. The CDR3 DNA reads TGCAGCGTCGGGAGCTCTGGAAACACCATATATTTT.

The V call is TRBV19, the J call TRBJ2-1, with 8 bases lining up with TRBD1. The ends lost 5 bases at V and 7 bases at J; junction bases unmatched: 10. Germline CDR1 and CDR2: LNHDA and SQIVND (reference sequence). The CDR3 spans 15 residues. The chain's CDR3 is CASSALRTGRNEQFF. The CDR3 DNA sequence: TGTGCCAGTAGTGCCTTAAGGACAGGGCGAAATGAGCAGTTCTTC.

This chain connects TRBV4-3 to TRBJ2-3, with TRBD2 matching 11 bases. Germline V lookup: CDR1 LGHNA, CDR2 YSLEER. This CDR3 contains 19 residues. J was trimmed by 2 bases and V by 2 bases; bases with no gene match: 12. As DNA, the CDR3 is TGCGCCAGCAGCCAACAGCCAGCGGTAGCGGGAGGGGTCACAGATACGCAGTATTTT. Translated, it gives CASSQQPAVAGGVTDTQYF.

J is TRBJ2-5 and V is TRBV25-1; 7 nucleotides align to TRBD2. V lost 8 bases to trimming and J lost 4 bases; unmatched junction nucleotides: 13. Germline CDR1 is MGHDK and CDR2 is SYGVNS. CDR3 length: 15 residues. CDR3 DNA sequence: TGTGCCAGCCACGGCTGGGGGGGGAACGGAGAGACCCAGTACTTC. Translated, it gives CASHGWGGNGETQYF.

The CDR3 DNA is TGTGCCAGCAGCTTTAAAGAGGGCGTCATGGTTGGCTACACCTTC. This sequence encodes CASSFKEGVMVGYTF. The chain links TRBV7-2 to TRBJ1-2; no reliable D call. V was clipped by 3 bases and J by 7 bases, with 18 bases between them. Germline V gene lookup returns CDR1 SGHTA and CDR2 FQGNSA. This CDR3 comprises 15 residues.

The chain combines TRBV6-5 with TRBJ2-1; 8 bases fit TRBD2. The junction had 5 bases not matched to a gene; V was cut back by 5 bases and J by 2 bases. The germline V gene has CDR1 MNHEY and CDR2 SVGAGI. The CDR3 contains 15 residues. The CDR3 region is CASSKLAEPYNEQFF. CDR3 coding DNA: TGTGCCAGCAGTAAACTAGCGGAACCCTACAATGAGCAGTTCTTC.

The V and J genes are TRBV7-2 and TRBJ2-3; no firm D call. The V end lost 3 bases, the J end lost 4 bases, and 20 bases lay between the germline ends. CDR3 length: 17 amino acids. The germline gives CDR1 SGHTA, CDR2 FQGNSA. CDR3 bases: TGTGCCAGCAGCTTCCGGATCTCACGAACAGTCGCAGATACGCAGTATTTT. Its translation: CASSFRISRTVADTQYF.

The genes are TRBV6-5 and TRBJ1-1; no reliable D call. V was pared by 2 bases and J by 1 base, with 11 bases between. This CDR3 is built from 15 residues. The germline V gene has CDR1 MNHEY and CDR2 SVGAGI. In DNA form, the CDR3 reads TGTGCCAGCAGTTACCGCGGACTTTCGAACACTGAAGCTTTCTTT. Its protein product is CASSYRGLSNTEAFF.

The chain carries TRBV19 and TRBJ2-5; TRBD1 agrees at 10 bases. The germline gives CDR1 LNHDA, CDR2 SQIVND (reference sequence). CDR3 length: 15 amino acids. With 10 bases clipped from V and 4 bases from J, the junction kept 12 bases outside the gene matches. CDR3 in DNA: TGTGCCATCGTAAAAAGACGGGACAGGGGAGAGACCCAGTACTTC. It encodes CAIVKRRDRGETQYF. The whole variable domain, filled in from reference TRBV19 and TRBJ2-5, reads DGGITQSPKYLFRKEGQNVTLSCEQNLNHDAMYWYRQDPGQGLRLIYYSQIVNDFQKGDIAEGYSVSREKKESFPLTVTSAQKNPTAFYLCAIVKRRDRGETQYFGPGTRLLVL.

The chain is built from TRBV27 and TRBJ2-7, with 13 bases identical to TRBD2. The CDR3 consists of 20 residues. V shed 5 bases, J shed 3 bases, and the junction held 19 bases outside the gene matches. Germline V gene lookup returns CDR1 MNHEY and CDR2 SMNVEV (reference sequence). CDR3: CASSPRIPPPTSGRLYEQYF. CDR3 DNA: TGTGCCAGCAGTCCCCGGATCCCCCCCCCGACTAGCGGGAGGCTCTACGAGCAGTACTTC.

The chain recombines TRBV28 with TRBJ2-7; TRBD2 agrees at 9 bases. V was clipped by 1 base and J by 4 bases; unmatched bases: 8. This CDR3 is built from 16 residues. Germline-derived CDR1 and CDR2 are MDHEN and SYDVKM. The CDR3 DNA is TGTGCCAGCAGTTTATCCCCCGGGACTAGCCATTACGAGCAGTACTTC. Translating it yields CASSLSPGTSHYEQYF.

This sequence joins TRBV29-1 and TRBJ2-1; a possible D gene is TRBD1 (6 bases). Trimming pared 3 bases from V and 3 bases from J, leaving 9 bases between. The CDR3 sequence is 13 residues long. Germline V gene lookup returns CDR1 SQVTM and CDR2 ANQGSEA. The DNA of the CDR3 is TGCAGCGTTGAGCGACAGGACTACAATGAGCAGTTCTTC. Translated, it gives CSVERQDYNEQFF.

This clone was counted only a few times. The CDR3 bases are TGCAGTGCCGGAGCCCCAGCTTTCTTT. Its translation: CSAGAPAFF. The gene calls are TRBV20-1 and TRBJ1-1; D is unresolved. Germline CDR1 is DFQATT and CDR2 is SNEGSKA (reference sequence). V lost 6 bases, J lost 10 bases, and 9 bases lay in between. This CDR3 comprises 9 residues.